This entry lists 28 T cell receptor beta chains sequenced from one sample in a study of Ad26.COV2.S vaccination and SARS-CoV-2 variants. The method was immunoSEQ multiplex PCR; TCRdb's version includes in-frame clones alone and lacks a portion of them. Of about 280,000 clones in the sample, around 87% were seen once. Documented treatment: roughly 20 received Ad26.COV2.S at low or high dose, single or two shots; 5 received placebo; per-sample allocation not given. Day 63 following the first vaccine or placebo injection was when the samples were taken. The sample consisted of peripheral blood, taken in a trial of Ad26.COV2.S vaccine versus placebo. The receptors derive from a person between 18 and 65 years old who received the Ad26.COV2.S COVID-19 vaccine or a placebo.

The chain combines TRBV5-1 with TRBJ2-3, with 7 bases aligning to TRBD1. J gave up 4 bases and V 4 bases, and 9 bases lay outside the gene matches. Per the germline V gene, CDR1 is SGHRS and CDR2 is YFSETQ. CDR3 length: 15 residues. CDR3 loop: CASSRDSGFADTQYF. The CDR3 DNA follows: TGCGCCAGCAGCCGGGACAGTGGATTCGCAGATACGCAGTATTTT.

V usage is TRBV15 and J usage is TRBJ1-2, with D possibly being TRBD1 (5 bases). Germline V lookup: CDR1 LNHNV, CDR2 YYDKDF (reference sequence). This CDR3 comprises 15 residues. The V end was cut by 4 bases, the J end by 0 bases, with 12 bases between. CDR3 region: CATSKYRQANYGYTF. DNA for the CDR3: TGTGCCACCAGCAAATACAGGCAAGCTAACTATGGCTACACCTTC.

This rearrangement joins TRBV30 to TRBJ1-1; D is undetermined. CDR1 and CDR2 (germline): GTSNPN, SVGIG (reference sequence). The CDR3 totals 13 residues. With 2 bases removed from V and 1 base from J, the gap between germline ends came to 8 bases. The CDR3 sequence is CAWSLTGNTEAFF. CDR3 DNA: TGTGCCTGGAGTTTGACCGGGAACACTGAAGCTTTCTTT.

CDR3 amino acids: CASSPDRVGYTF. The DNA of the CDR3 is TGTGCCAGCAGCCCGGACAGGGTGGGCTACACCTTC. The genes are TRBV7-3 and TRBJ1-2; 8 bases are shared with TRBD1. Germline CDR1 and CDR2: SGHTA and FQGTGA. The CDR3 covers 12 residues. V lost 5 bases, J lost 8 bases, and 4 bases stayed unmatched.

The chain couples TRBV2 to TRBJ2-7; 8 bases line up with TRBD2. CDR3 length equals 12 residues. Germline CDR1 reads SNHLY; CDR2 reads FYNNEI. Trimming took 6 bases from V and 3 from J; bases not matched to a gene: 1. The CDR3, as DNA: TGTGCCAGCAGGGCGGGGGGCTACGAGCAGTACTTC. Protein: CASRAGGYEQYF.

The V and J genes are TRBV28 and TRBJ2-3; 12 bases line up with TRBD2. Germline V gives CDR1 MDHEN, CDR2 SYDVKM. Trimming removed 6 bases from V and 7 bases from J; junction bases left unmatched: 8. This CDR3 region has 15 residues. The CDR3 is CASRPTSGRRNTQYF. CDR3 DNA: TGTGCCAGCAGACCAACTAGCGGGAGGCGAAATACGCAGTATTTT.

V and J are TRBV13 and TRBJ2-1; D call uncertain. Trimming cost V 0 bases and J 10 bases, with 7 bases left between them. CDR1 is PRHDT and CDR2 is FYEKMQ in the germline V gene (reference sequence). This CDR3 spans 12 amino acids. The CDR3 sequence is CASSLGRGEQFF. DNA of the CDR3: TGTGCCAGCAGCTTAGGCAGAGGCGAGCAGTTCTTC.

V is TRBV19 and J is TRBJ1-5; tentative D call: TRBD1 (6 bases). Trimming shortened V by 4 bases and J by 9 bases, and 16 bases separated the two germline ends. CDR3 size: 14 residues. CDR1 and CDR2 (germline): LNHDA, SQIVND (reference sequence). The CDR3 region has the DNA TGTGCCAGTAGTACGGACAGTGGGTTAAGGCCCCAGCATTTT. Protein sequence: CASSTDSGLRPQHF. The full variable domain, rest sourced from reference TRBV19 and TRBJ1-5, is DGGITQSPKYLFRKEGQNVTLSCEQNLNHDAMYWYRQDPGQGLRLIYYSQIVNDFQKGDIAEGYSVSREKKESFPLTVTSAQKNPTAFYLCASSTDSGLRPQHFGDGTRLSIL.

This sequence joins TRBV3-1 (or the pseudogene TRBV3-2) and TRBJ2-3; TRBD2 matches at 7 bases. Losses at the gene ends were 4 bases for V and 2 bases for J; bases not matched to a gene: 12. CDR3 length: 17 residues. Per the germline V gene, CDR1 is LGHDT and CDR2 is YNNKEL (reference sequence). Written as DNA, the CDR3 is TGTGCCAGCAGCCCAAGAGGACTAGTCAACCACACAGATACGCAGTATTTT. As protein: CASSPRGLVNHTDTQYF.

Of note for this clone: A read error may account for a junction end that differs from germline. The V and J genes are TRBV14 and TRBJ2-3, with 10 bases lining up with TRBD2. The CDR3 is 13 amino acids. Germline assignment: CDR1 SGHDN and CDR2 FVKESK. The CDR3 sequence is CASSQRLAGHPIF. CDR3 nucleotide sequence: TGTGCCAGCAGCCAGAGACTAGCGGGCCACCCGATCTTT.

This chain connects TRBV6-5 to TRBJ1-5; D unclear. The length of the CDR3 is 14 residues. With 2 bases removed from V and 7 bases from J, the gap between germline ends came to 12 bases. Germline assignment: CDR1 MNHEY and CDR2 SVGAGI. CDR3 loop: CASSYGFGKQPQHF. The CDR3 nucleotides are TGTGCCAGCAGTTACGGGTTCGGGAAACAGCCCCAGCATTTT.

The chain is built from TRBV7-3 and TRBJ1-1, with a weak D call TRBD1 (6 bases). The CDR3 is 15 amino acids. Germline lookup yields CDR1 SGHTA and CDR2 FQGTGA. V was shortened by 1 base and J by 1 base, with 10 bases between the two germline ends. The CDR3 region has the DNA TGTGCCAGCAGCTTAATGGCGGGACAGAACACTGAAGCTTTCTTT. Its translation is CASSLMAGQNTEAFF.

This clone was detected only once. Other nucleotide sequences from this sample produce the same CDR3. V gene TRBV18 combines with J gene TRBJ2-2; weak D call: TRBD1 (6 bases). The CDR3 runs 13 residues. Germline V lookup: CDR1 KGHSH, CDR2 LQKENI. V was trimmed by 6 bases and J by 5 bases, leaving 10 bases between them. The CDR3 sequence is CASSPDRTGELFF. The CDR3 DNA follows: TGTGCCAGCTCCCCGGACAGAACCGGGGAGCTGTTTTTT.

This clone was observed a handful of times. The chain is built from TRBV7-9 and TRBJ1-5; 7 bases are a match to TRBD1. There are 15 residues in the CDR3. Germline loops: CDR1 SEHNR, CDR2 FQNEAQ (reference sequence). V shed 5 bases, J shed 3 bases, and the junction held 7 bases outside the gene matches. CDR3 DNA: TGTGCCAGCAGCCCCCCGGGACAGAACAATCAGCCCCAGCATTTT. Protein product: CASSPPGQNNQPQHF.

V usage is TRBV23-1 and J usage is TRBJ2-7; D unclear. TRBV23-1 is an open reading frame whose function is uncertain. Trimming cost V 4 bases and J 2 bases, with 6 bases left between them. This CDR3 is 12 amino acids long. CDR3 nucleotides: TGCGCCAGCAGTCCGAAGACCTACGAGCAGTACTTC. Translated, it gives CASSPKTYEQYF.

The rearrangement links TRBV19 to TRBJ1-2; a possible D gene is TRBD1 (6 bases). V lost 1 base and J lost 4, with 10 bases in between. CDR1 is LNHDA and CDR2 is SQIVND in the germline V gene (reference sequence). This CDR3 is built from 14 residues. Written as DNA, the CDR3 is TGTGCCAGTAGTATAGCTGGGGGCGGCTATGGCTACACCTTC. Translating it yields CASSIAGGGYGYTF.

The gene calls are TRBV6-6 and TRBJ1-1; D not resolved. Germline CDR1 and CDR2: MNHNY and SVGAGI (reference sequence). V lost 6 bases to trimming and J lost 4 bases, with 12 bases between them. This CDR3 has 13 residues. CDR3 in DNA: TGTGCCAGCAGCCCCATGGGAGGCACTGAAGCTTTCTTT. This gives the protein CASSPMGGTEAFF.

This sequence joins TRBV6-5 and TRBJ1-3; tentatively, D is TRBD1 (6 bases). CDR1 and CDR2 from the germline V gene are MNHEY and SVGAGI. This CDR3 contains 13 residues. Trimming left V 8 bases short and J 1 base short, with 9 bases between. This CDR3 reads CASSRGSGNTIYF. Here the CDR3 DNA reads TGTGCCAGCTCCAGGGGATCTGGAAACACCATATATTTT.

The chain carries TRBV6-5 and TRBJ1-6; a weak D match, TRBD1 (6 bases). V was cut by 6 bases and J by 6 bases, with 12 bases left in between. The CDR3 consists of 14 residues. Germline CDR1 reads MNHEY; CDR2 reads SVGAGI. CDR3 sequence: CASSLGHTNSPLHF. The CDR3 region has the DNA TGTGCCAGCAGCCTGGGACATACTAATTCACCCCTCCACTTT.

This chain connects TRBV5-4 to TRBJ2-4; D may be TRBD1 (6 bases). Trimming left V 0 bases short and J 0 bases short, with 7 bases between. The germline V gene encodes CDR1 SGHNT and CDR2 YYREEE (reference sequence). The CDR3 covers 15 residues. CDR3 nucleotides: TGTGCCAGCAGCTTGGGGGGGCTAGCCAAAAACATTCAGTACTTC. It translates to CASSLGGLAKNIQYF.

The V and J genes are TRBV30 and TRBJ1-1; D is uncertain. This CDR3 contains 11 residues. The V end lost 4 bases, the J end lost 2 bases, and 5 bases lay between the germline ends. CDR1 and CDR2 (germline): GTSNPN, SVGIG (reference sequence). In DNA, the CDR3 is TGTGCCTGGACCGTAAACACTGAAGCTTTCTTT. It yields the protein CAWTVNTEAFF.

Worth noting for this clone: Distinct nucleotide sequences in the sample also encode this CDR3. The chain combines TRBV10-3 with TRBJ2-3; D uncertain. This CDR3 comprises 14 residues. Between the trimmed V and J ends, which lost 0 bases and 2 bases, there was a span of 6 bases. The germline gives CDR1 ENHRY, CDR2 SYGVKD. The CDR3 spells CAISESTVTDTQYF. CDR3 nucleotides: TGTGCCATCAGTGAGTCCACAGTCACAGATACGCAGTATTTT.

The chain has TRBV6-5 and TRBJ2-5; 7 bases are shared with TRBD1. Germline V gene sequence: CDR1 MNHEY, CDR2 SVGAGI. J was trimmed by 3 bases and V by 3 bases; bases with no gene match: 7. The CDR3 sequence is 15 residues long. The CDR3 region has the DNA TGTGCCAGCAGTTATCAGGCAGGGGGTAAAGAGACCCAGTACTTC. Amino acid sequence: CASSYQAGGKETQYF.

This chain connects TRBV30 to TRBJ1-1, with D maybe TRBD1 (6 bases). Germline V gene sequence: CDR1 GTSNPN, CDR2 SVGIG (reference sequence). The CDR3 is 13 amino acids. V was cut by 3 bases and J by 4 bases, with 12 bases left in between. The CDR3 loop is CAWSEGDGTEAFF. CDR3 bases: TGTGCCTGGAGCGAGGGGGACGGCACTGAAGCTTTCTTT.

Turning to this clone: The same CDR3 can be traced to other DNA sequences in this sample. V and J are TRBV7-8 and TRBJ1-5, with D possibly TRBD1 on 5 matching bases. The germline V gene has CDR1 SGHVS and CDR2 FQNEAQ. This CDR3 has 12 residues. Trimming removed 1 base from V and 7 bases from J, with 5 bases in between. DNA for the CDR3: TGTGCCAGCAGCTTAGGGGGGCAGCCCCAGCATTTT. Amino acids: CASSLGGQPQHF. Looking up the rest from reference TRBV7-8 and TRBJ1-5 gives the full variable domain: GAGVSQSPRYKVAKRGQDVALRCDPISGHVSLFWYQQALGQGPEFLTYFQNEAQLDKSGLPSDRFFAERPEGSVSTLKIQRTQQEDSAVYLCASSLGGQPQHFGDGTRLSIL.

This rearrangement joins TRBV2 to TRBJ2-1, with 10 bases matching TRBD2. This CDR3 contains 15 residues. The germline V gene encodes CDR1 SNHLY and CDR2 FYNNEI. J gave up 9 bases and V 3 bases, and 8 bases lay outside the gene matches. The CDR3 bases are TGTGCCAGCAGTGATTCGCTAGCGGGAGAGGTTGAGCAGTTCTTC. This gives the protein CASSDSLAGEVEQFF. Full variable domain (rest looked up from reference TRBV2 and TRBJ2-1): EPEVTQTPSHQVTQMGQEVILRCVPISNHLYFYWYRQILGQKVEFLVSFYNNEISEKSEIFDDQFSVERPDGSNFTLKIRSTKLEDSAMYFCASSDSLAGEVEQFFGPGTRLTVL.

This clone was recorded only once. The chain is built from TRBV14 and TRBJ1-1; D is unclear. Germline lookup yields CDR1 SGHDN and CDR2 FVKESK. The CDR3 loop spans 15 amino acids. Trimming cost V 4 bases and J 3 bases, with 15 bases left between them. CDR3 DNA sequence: TGTGCCAGCAGCCTACAAGGCTTCAGGTACACTGAAGCTTTCTTT. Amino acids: CASSLQGFRYTEAFF. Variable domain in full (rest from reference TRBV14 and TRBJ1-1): EAGVTQFPSHSVIEKGQTVTLRCDPISGHDNLYWYRRVMGKEIKFLLHFVKESKQDESGMPNNRFLAERTGGTYSTLKVQPAELEDSGVYFCASSLQGFRYTEAFFGQGTRLTVV.

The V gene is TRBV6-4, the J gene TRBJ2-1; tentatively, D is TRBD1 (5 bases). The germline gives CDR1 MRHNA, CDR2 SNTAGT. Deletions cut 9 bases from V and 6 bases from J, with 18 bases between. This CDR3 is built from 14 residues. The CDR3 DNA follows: TGTGCCAGTTCCCCTGAACAGGCTCGCAATGAGCAGTTCTTC. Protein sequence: CASSPEQARNEQFF.